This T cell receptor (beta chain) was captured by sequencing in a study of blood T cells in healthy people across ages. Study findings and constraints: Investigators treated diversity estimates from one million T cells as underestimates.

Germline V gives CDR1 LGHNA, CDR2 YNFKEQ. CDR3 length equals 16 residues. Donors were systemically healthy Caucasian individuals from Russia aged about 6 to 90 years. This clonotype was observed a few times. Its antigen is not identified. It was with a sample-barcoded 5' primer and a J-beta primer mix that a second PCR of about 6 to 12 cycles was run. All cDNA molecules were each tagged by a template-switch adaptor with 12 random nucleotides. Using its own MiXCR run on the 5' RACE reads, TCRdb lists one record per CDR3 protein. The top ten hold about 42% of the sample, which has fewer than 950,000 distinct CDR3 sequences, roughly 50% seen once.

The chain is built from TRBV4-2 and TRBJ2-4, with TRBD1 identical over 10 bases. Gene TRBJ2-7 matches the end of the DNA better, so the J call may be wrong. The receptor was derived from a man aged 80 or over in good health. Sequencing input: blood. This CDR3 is CASSLKGTGDTYEQYF. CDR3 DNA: TGTGCCAGCAGCTTGAAAGGGACAGGGGATACCTACGAGCAGTACTTC.